This T cell receptor (beta chain) is drawn from a study of T cell responses to AZD1222 COVID-19 vaccine. Study outcomes and limitations: Unmutated regions of variants are reportedly targeted by nearly half of spike-specific TCRs. In a largely white British group with more females than males, clonal diversity was possibly underestimated. An increase in Spike-specific TCR breadth and depth was observed after two AZD1222 doses.

The V end lost 2 bases, the J end lost 5 bases, and 6 bases lay between the germline ends. The CDR3 loop spans 12 amino acids. From germline, CDR1 is SNHLY and CDR2 FYNNEI. Concerning this clone itself: The antigen is unknown.

Sequenced by immunoSEQ multiplex PCR; TCRdb stores in-frame clones only, minus some. The data hold 150,000 to 200,000 clones, with approximately 90% observed a single time. This receptor was identified in an adult in good health. This specimen was peripheral blood, taken on day 0 of AZD1222 vaccination. The chain joins TRBV2 to TRBJ1-2; unclear D gene. The CDR3 here is CASSEIGYGYTF. CDR3 in DNA: TGTGCCAGCAGTGAAATCGGGTATGGCTACACCTTC.